This record looks at one T cell receptor (beta chain) sequence and its context. Its antigen is currently unknown. The data derive from a study of T cells in Graves' hyperthyroidism and ophthalmopathy. Whole-study results and caveats: The model foresaw ophthalmopathy a median approximately 6.1 months prior to onset.

The investigators amplified TCR beta CDR3 regions from RNA transcripts. When the TCR CDR3 underwent first-round RT-PCR, the HTBI primer set was used. MiXCR, run by TCRdb on the multiplex PCR reads, gives a single entry per CDR3 protein. The sample yields over 700,000 distinct CDR3 sequences, roughly a third seen once. Across 18 months, stable Graves' hyperthyroidism was marked by no progression to ophthalmopathy. Fresh peripheral blood, roughly 10 ml, was the source of the PBMCs. The V end lost 3 bases, the J end lost 15 bases, and 9 bases lay between the germline ends. The germline CDR1 and CDR2 sequences are SGHVS and FNYEAQ. The CDR3 sequence is 10 residues long.

Sequenced: blood. This clonotype was obtained from a woman between 35 and 50 years old with Graves' hyperthyroidism. This chain links TRBV7-6 with TRBJ1-5; D remains unclear. CDR3 in DNA: TGTGCCAGCAGCTTCGAGCCACCGCATTTT. This translates into CASSFEPPHF.